These T cell receptor beta chains were read from a single sample in a study of T cells in Graves' hyperthyroidism and ophthalmopathy. A single record per CDR3 protein comes from TCRdb applying MiXCR to the multiplex PCR reads. The profile covers under 750,000 distinct CDR3 sequences, with 18% appearing a single time and over 15% taken by the ten largest. Material: blood. Receptors were obtained from a woman between 45 and 60 years old with Graves' hyperthyroidism that later progressed to Graves' ophthalmopathy. Each CDR3 is given with its conserved first and last residue. A D gene is named only where the DNA matches it firmly. Where a row states a size, it is once, few, many or the class of an expanded clone; other rows omit it.

clone size	D gene	V gene	J gene	CDR3 protein	CDR3 DNA
few	-	TRBV27	TRBJ1-2	CASSPERVLNYGYTF	TGTGCCAGCAGCCCGGAGCGGGTTCTTAACTATGGCTACACCTTC
few	-	TRBV6-5	TRBJ1-6	CASSYGFAVDSPLHF	TGTGCCAGCAGTTACGGGTTCGCTGTGGATTCACCCCTCCACTTT
few	-	TRBV6-2/TRBV6-3	TRBJ1-5	CASTWGGNQPQHF	TGTGCCAGCACGTGGGGGGGGAATCAGCCCCAGCATTTT
-	TRBD1	TRBV27	TRBJ2-2	CASSPLRTGVIGELFF	TGTGCCAGCAGTCCCCTTCGGACAGGGGTCATCGGGGAGCTGTTTTTT
few	-	TRBV3-1	TRBJ2-1	CASSQGDLLVSNEQFF	TGTGCCAGCAGCCAGGGGGACTTGTTAGTTTCCAATGAGCAGTTCTTC
many	TRBD2	TRBV12-3/TRBV12-4	TRBJ2-3	CASSSRRAGYTDTQYF	TGTGCCAGCAGTTCTAGGAGAGCGGGGTACACAGATACGCAGTATTTT
-	-	TRBV6-1	TRBJ2-1	CASTSSGVHYNEQFF	TGTGCCAGCACTAGTTCCGGGGTCCATTACAATGAGCAGTTCTTC
few	-	TRBV3-1	TRBJ2-5	CASSHQLEHFRETQYF	TGTGCCAGCAGCCATCAACTAGAACACTTTAGAGAGACCCAGTACTTC
few	TRBD1	TRBV19	TRBJ1-5	CASSVGTGPSNQPQHF	TGTGCCAGTAGTGTGGGGACAGGGCCTAGCAATCAGCCCCAGCATTTT
many	-	TRBV11-3	TRBJ2-7	CASSSTQSSPYEQYF	TGTGCCAGCAGCTCGACACAATCCAGTCCCTACGAGCAGTACTTC
many	TRBD1	TRBV6-1	TRBJ2-2	CASRNRDRGGTGELFF	TGTGCCAGCAGAAATCGGGACAGGGGAGGGACCGGGGAGCTGTTTTTT
many	-	TRBV12-5	TRBJ1-1	CASGKGPGDTEAFF	TGTGCTAGTGGCAAGGGACCGGGGGACACTGAAGCTTTCTTT
many	TRBD1	TRBV12-3/TRBV12-4	TRBJ1-2	CASSADRADYGYTF	TGTGCCAGCAGTGCCGACAGGGCGGACTATGGCTACACCTTC
many	TRBD1	TRBV12-3/TRBV12-4	TRBJ1-6	CASSLDRGGSPLHF	TGTGCCAGCAGTTTAGACAGGGGAGGATCACCCCTCCACTTT
few	-	TRBV6-5	TRBJ2-7	CASSYSYGQKVNWQYF	TGTGCCAGCAGTTACTCCTATGGTCAGAAGGTCAATTGGCAGTACTTC
few	TRBD2	TRBV29-1	TRBJ2-2	CSLSGTINTGELFF	TGCAGCTTGAGCGGGACGATAAACACCGGGGAGCTGTTTTTT
many	-	TRBV12-3/TRBV12-4	TRBJ1-1	CASTLRGRFTEAFF	TGTGCCAGCACCCTGAGGGGCAGATTCACTGAAGCTTTCTTT
few	TRBD1	TRBV12-3/TRBV12-4	TRBJ1-4	CASSKTGDEKLFF	TGTGCCAGCAGTAAAACAGGGGATGAAAAACTGTTTTTT
-	TRBD2	TRBV19	TRBJ2-1	CASSTSGGKRRATYNEQFF	TGTGCCAGTAGTACCAGCGGGGGGAAGCGTAGAGCAACCTACAATGAGCAGTTCTTC
many	TRBD1	TRBV7-6	TRBJ2-3	CASSSHRGQRTDTQYF	TGTGCCAGCAGCTCTCACAGGGGGCAACGCACAGATACGCAGTATTTT
few	-	TRBV20-1	TRBJ1-1	CSARGTGAVRMNTEAFF	TGCAGTGCTAGAGGGACCGGGGCCGTTAGGATGAACACTGAAGCTTTCTTT
few	-	TRBV10-2	TRBJ2-7	CASKEQTSYEQYF	TGCGCCAGCAAAGAACAGACTTCCTACGAGCAGTACTTC
-	-	TRBV14	TRBJ1-1	CASSRTDRFPEAFF	TGTGCCAGCAGCCGAACAGACAGGTTCCCTGAAGCTTTCTTT
-	-	TRBV7-9	TRBJ1-5	CASSRTGNKNNQPQHF	TGTGCCAGCAGCCGAACAGGGAATAAGAACAATCAGCCCCAGCATTTT
-	-	TRBV19	TRBJ1-5	CASSPESNQPQHF	TGTGCCAGTAGTCCAGAAAGCAATCAGCCCCAGCATTTT
few	-	TRBV25-1	TRBJ1-1	CASSDSGPSMNTEAFF	TGTGCCAGCAGTGACTCGGGCCCCTCCATGAACACTGAAGCTTTCTTT
few	-	TRBV5-1	TRBJ2-2	CASSSPGVGNTGELFF	TGCGCCAGCAGCTCCCCCGGGGTGGGGAACACCGGGGAGCTGTTTTTT